A selection of T cell receptor beta chains follows, all from one sample in a study of blood T cells in healthy people across ages. TCRdb ran MiXCR on the 5' RACE reads and lists one entry per CDR3 protein. Among about 1.8 million distinct CDR3 sequences listed, around 48% were seen once. What was sequenced was blood. The receptors come from a woman aged 40 to 49 in good health. CDR3s include the opening cysteine and the closing phenylalanine or tryptophan. D genes are given only for firm matches. A row's size may be missing; if present it is once, few, many or a size class.

d_gene: TRBD2
j_gene: TRBJ2-5
abundance: few
v_gene: TRBV27
CDR3aa: CASSLSMAAGEFIETQYF
CDR3nt: TGTGCCAGCAGTTTATCGATGGCGGCGGGGGAATTCATAGAGACCCAGTACTTC

d_gene: NA
j_gene: TRBJ2-2
abundance: NA
v_gene: TRBV6-2/TRBV6-3
CDR3aa: CASSYSGGELFF
CDR3nt: TGTGCCAGCAGTTACTCGGGTGGGGAGCTGTTTTTT

d_gene: NA
j_gene: TRBJ2-1
abundance: few
v_gene: TRBV20-1
CDR3aa: CSASLYRQNEQFF
CDR3nt: TGCAGTGCTAGTCTGTATAGGCAGAATGAGCAGTTCTTC

d_gene: NA
j_gene: TRBJ2-7
abundance: NA
v_gene: TRBV3-1
CDR3aa: CASSQVPQTYEQYF
CDR3nt: TGTGCCAGCAGCCAAGTTCCTCAAACCTACGAGCAGTACTTC

d_gene: NA
j_gene: TRBJ2-3
abundance: NA
v_gene: TRBV5-1
CDR3aa: CASSLAWPSTDTQYF
CDR3nt: TGCGCCAGCAGCTTGGCTTGGCCGAGCACAGATACGCAGTATTTT

d_gene: NA
j_gene: TRBJ2-6
abundance: NA
v_gene: TRBV28
CDR3aa: CASSSEYPTRGEIKSGANVLTF
CDR3nt: TGTGCCAGCAGTTCCGAATACCCTACTAGGGGCGAAATCAAGTCTGGGGCCAACGTCCTGACTTTC

d_gene: TRBD1
j_gene: TRBJ1-2
abundance: NA
v_gene: TRBV27
CDR3aa: CASSWTGKSAYGYTF
CDR3nt: TGTGCCAGCAGTTGGACAGGGAAGTCGGCATATGGCTACACCTTC

d_gene: TRBD1
j_gene: TRBJ1-4
abundance: NA
v_gene: TRBV12-3/TRBV12-4
CDR3aa: CASSPGTGTGATSEKLFF
CDR3nt: TGTGCCAGCAGTCCCGGGACAGGGACGGGGGCAACTAGTGAAAAACTGTTTTTT

d_gene: TRBD1
j_gene: TRBJ1-5
abundance: NA
v_gene: TRBV28
CDR3aa: CASTAGTGVFSNQPQHF
CDR3nt: TGTGCCAGCACTGCCGGGACAGGGGTTTTTAGCAATCAGCCCCAGCATTTT

d_gene: TRBD1
j_gene: TRBJ2-5
abundance: few
v_gene: TRBV15
CDR3aa: CATSIDRVGQETQYF
CDR3nt: TGTGCCACCAGCATTGACAGGGTCGGCCAAGAGACCCAGTACTTC

d_gene: TRBD1
j_gene: TRBJ2-7
abundance: NA
v_gene: TRBV23-1
CDR3aa: CASSHPGQGEKGGYEQYF
CDR3nt: TGCGCCAGCAGTCATCCCGGACAGGGAGAAAAGGGGGGCTACGAGCAGTACTTC

d_gene: TRBD2
j_gene: TRBJ2-7
abundance: NA
v_gene: TRBV10-3
CDR3aa: CAISDPSGEIGEAQYF
CDR3nt: TGTGCCATCAGTGACCCCAGCGGGGAGATCGGAGAGGCCCAGTACTTC

d_gene: TRBD1
j_gene: TRBJ2-3
abundance: NA
v_gene: TRBV29-1
CDR3aa: CSAGQGTDTQYF
CDR3nt: TGCAGCGCGGGACAGGGAACAGATACGCAGTATTTT